Listed below are T cell receptor beta chains from one sample, sequenced in a study of glioma-infiltrating T cells. MiXCR, run by TCRdb on the multiplex PCR reads, gives a single entry per CDR3 protein. The sample carries about 200,000 distinct CDR3 sequences, around 30% recorded once. What was sequenced was glioma tissue, nonneoplastic brain tissue, or PBMCs (not recorded which). The receptor source for this set is a human donor with low-grade glioma or glioblastoma, undergoing nonglioma brain surgery, or in good health (not recorded which). Each CDR3 is given with its conserved first and last residue. The D gene is left open where the match is weak. Some rows have no size entry. The others give once, few or many, or a class for an expanded clone.

D gene: TRBD2
J gene: TRBJ2-3
clone size: .
V gene: TRBV10-3
CDR3 length: 17
CDR3 DNA: TGTGCCGTCGCGACCGGGGGACTAGCGGGTAGAACAGATACGCAGTATTTT
CDR3 protein: CAVATGGLAGRTDTQYF

D gene: .
J gene: TRBJ2-1
clone size: many
V gene: TRBV7-2
CDR3 length: 12
CDR3 DNA: TGTGCCAGCGCCGGGACATCCAATGAGCAGTTCTTC
CDR3 protein: CASAGTSNEQFF

D gene: TRBD1
J gene: TRBJ1-1
clone size: .
V gene: TRBV19
CDR3 length: 18
CDR3 DNA: TGTGCCAGTAGTATCCTTAGTCCCGGGACAGGGGCGAACACTGAAGCTTTCTTT
CDR3 protein: CASSILSPGTGANTEAFF

D gene: TRBD1
J gene: TRBJ1-4
clone size: many
V gene: TRBV28
CDR3 length: 15
CDR3 DNA: TGTGCCAGCAGCCGACCCGGGACAGGGGAGGAAAAACTGTTTTTT
CDR3 protein: CASSRPGTGEEKLFF

D gene: .
J gene: TRBJ2-1
clone size: few
V gene: TRBV19
CDR3 length: 14
CDR3 DNA: TGTGCCAGTAGTATAGAAGTAAGAAGTAATGAGCAGTTCTTC
CDR3 protein: CASSIEVRSNEQFF

D gene: .
J gene: TRBJ2-3
clone size: many
V gene: TRBV27
CDR3 length: 14
CDR3 DNA: TGTGCCAGCAGTTCCCCCCCGGGGACAGATACGCAGTATTTT
CDR3 protein: CASSSPPGTDTQYF

D gene: TRBD2
J gene: TRBJ2-3
clone size: many
V gene: TRBV4-3
CDR3 length: 16
CDR3 DNA: TGCGCCAGCAGCCCTGATTGGGGAGGGGGCACAGATACGCAGTATTTT
CDR3 protein: CASSPDWGGGTDTQYF

D gene: TRBD2
J gene: TRBJ2-1
clone size: few
V gene: TRBV4-3
CDR3 length: 19
CDR3 DNA: TGCGCCAGCAGCCAAGATTTGGCTAGCGGGAGCGGGCCCTACAATGAGCAGTTCTTC
CDR3 protein: CASSQDLASGSGPYNEQFF

D gene: .
J gene: TRBJ2-7
clone size: many
V gene: TRBV28
CDR3 length: 11
CDR3 DNA: TGTGCCAGCTATAATAACTACGAGCAGTACTTC
CDR3 protein: CASYNNYEQYF

D gene: TRBD1
J gene: TRBJ1-5
clone size: many
V gene: TRBV4-2
CDR3 length: 15
CDR3 DNA: TGTGCCAGCAGCCAAGATAGCAGGGGGATCCAGCCCCAGCATTTT
CDR3 protein: CASSQDSRGIQPQHF

D gene: .
J gene: TRBJ2-5
clone size: few
V gene: TRBV2
CDR3 length: 11
CDR3 DNA: TGTGCCAGCATGCTTCAAGAGACCCAGTACTTC
CDR3 protein: CASMLQETQYF

D gene: .
J gene: TRBJ2-3
clone size: many
V gene: TRBV28
CDR3 length: 14
CDR3 DNA: TGTGCCAGCAGTTCTAGGGGGTTGGCAGATACGCAGTATTTT
CDR3 protein: CASSSRGLADTQYF

D gene: .
J gene: TRBJ2-1
clone size: .
V gene: TRBV29-1
CDR3 length: 14
CDR3 DNA: TGCAGCGTTGGTAGGGGACTTCTTTACAATGAGCAGTTCTTC
CDR3 protein: CSVGRGLLYNEQFF

D gene: .
J gene: TRBJ1-2
clone size: many
V gene: TRBV6-2/TRBV6-3
CDR3 length: 13
CDR3 DNA: TGTGCCAGCAGACGGACAGCTAACTATGGCTACACCTTC
CDR3 protein: CASRRTANYGYTF

D gene: .
J gene: TRBJ2-1
clone size: many
V gene: TRBV27
CDR3 length: 15
CDR3 DNA: TGTGCCAGCAGTTGGGCCCCGGCTAGTGGGGATGAGCAGTTCTTC
CDR3 protein: CASSWAPASGDEQFF

D gene: TRBD2
J gene: TRBJ2-3
clone size: many
V gene: TRBV7-2
CDR3 length: 18
CDR3 DNA: TGTGCCAGCAGCTTAACGCTGGGGACTAGCGGCCCCACAGATACGCAGTATTTT
CDR3 protein: CASSLTLGTSGPTDTQYF

D gene: TRBD1
J gene: TRBJ2-5
clone size: few
V gene: TRBV7-2
CDR3 length: 16
CDR3 DNA: TGTGCCAGCAGCTTAAGGCGGACAGGGAGTACGGAGACCCAGTACTTC
CDR3 protein: CASSLRRTGSTETQYF

D gene: TRBD2
J gene: TRBJ2-5
clone size: .
V gene: TRBV20-1
CDR3 length: 18
CDR3 DNA: TGCAGTGCTAGACCGGGCCTAGCGGGAGGTCGTCCACAAGAGACCCAGTACTTC
CDR3 protein: CSARPGLAGGRPQETQYF

D gene: .
J gene: TRBJ2-1
clone size: many
V gene: TRBV6-2/TRBV6-3
CDR3 length: 16
CDR3 DNA: TGTGCCAGCAGTAGCCGGGACGCGAGCTCCTACAATGAGCAGTTCTTC
CDR3 protein: CASSSRDASSYNEQFF

D gene: .
J gene: TRBJ2-1
clone size: .
V gene: TRBV12-3/TRBV12-4
CDR3 length: 15
CDR3 DNA: TGTGCCAGCAACACGCTAGCGCACAAGTACAATGAGCAGTTCTTC
CDR3 protein: CASNTLAHKYNEQFF

D gene: TRBD1
J gene: TRBJ1-5
clone size: .
V gene: TRBV12-3/TRBV12-4
CDR3 length: 14
CDR3 DNA: TGTGCCAGCAGCGGGTCAGGGGGGAATCAGCCCCAGCATTTT
CDR3 protein: CASSGSGGNQPQHF

D gene: TRBD2
J gene: TRBJ2-7
clone size: few
V gene: TRBV18
CDR3 length: 14
CDR3 DNA: TGTGCCAGCTCCCCCGAGACTAGCACTTACGAGCAGTACTTC
CDR3 protein: CASSPETSTYEQYF

D gene: TRBD2
J gene: TRBJ2-7
clone size: few
V gene: TRBV3-1
CDR3 length: 15
CDR3 DNA: TGTGCCAGCAGCCCTCTAGCGGGAGCATCCTATGAGCAGTACTTC
CDR3 protein: CASSPLAGASYEQYF

D gene: .
J gene: TRBJ1-1
clone size: .
V gene: TRBV27
CDR3 length: 13
CDR3 DNA: TGTGCCAGCAGCTGCAGGATGAACACTGAAGCTTTCTTT
CDR3 protein: CASSCRMNTEAFF

D gene: .
J gene: TRBJ1-5
clone size: many
V gene: TRBV28
CDR3 length: 12
CDR3 DNA: TGTGCCAGCAGGGACAGCTATCAGCCCCAGCATTTT
CDR3 protein: CASRDSYQPQHF

D gene: TRBD1
J gene: TRBJ1-3
clone size: many
V gene: TRBV6-1
CDR3 length: 15
CDR3 DNA: TGTGCCAGCAACACAGGGGCCACCTCTGGAAACACCATATATTTT
CDR3 protein: CASNTGATSGNTIYF

D gene: .
J gene: TRBJ1-1
clone size: many
V gene: TRBV7-8
CDR3 length: 15
CDR3 DNA: TGTGCCAGCAGCTTACGTTTCGGCACAGCGATTGAAGCTTTCTTT
CDR3 protein: CASSLRFGTAIEAFF

D gene: .
J gene: TRBJ1-2
clone size: few
V gene: TRBV30
CDR3 length: 11
CDR3 DNA: TGTGCCTGGAGAGAAACAGGGGGCTACACCTTC
CDR3 protein: CAWRETGGYTF

D gene: .
J gene: TRBJ1-1
clone size: many
V gene: TRBV5-1
CDR3 length: 11
CDR3 DNA: TGCGCCAGCAGCTTTGCAGGCCAAGCTTTCTTT
CDR3 protein: CASSFAGQAFF

D gene: .
J gene: TRBJ1-5
clone size: .
V gene: TRBV5-1
CDR3 length: 16
CDR3 DNA: TGCGCCAGCAGGCCCGGCGCGGGATATAGCAATCAGCCCCAGCATTTT
CDR3 protein: CASRPGAGYSNQPQHF

D gene: .
J gene: TRBJ2-7
clone size: .
V gene: TRBV7-9
CDR3 length: 19
CDR3 DNA: TGTGCCAGCAGCTTAGTTCGGAACGGACAGACCGTCTACTCCTACGAGCAGTACTTC
CDR3 protein: CASSLVRNGQTVYSYEQYF

D gene: .
J gene: TRBJ2-1
clone size: .
V gene: TRBV5-1
CDR3 length: 14
CDR3 DNA: TGCGCCAGCAGCAAGACTACAGACAACAATGAGCAGTTCTTC
CDR3 protein: CASSKTTDNNEQFF

D gene: .
J gene: TRBJ1-1
clone size: .
V gene: TRBV27
CDR3 length: 13
CDR3 DNA: TGTGCCAGCAGAGCGACAAGGCACACTGAAGCTTTCTTT
CDR3 protein: CASRATRHTEAFF

D gene: .
J gene: TRBJ2-3
clone size: many
V gene: TRBV12-3/TRBV12-4
CDR3 length: 14
CDR3 DNA: TGTGCCAGCAGTTTAGGTACTAGTATCAGTACGCAGTATTTT
CDR3 protein: CASSLGTSISTQYF

D gene: .
J gene: TRBJ2-1
clone size: .
V gene: TRBV12-5
CDR3 length: 17
CDR3 DNA: TGTGCTAGTGGTTTCGAGTCAGGAGATGGGTCCTACAATGAGCAGTTCTTC
CDR3 protein: CASGFESGDGSYNEQFF

D gene: TRBD1
J gene: TRBJ1-1
clone size: many
V gene: TRBV19
CDR3 length: 13
CDR3 DNA: TGTGCCAGTAGGACAGGGGTAGGTACTGAAGCTTTCTTT
CDR3 protein: CASRTGVGTEAFF

D gene: .
J gene: TRBJ2-1
clone size: few
V gene: TRBV5-1
CDR3 length: 14
CDR3 DNA: TGCGCCAGTCTACCAGGGGCAGTAGTGGGTGAGCAGTTCTTC
CDR3 protein: CASLPGAVVGEQFF

D gene: TRBD1
J gene: TRBJ2-5
clone size: .
V gene: TRBV18
CDR3 length: 15
CDR3 DNA: TGTGCCAGCTCACCTACGGACAGGGGACAAGAGACCCAGTACTTC
CDR3 protein: CASSPTDRGQETQYF

D gene: TRBD1
J gene: TRBJ1-1
clone size: many
V gene: TRBV28
CDR3 length: 15
CDR3 DNA: TGTGCCAGCAGAGGGGGGGGGACAGGCAGGGCTGAAGCTTTCTTT
CDR3 protein: CASRGGGTGRAEAFF

D gene: .
J gene: TRBJ1-1
clone size: many
V gene: TRBV5-4
CDR3 length: 14
CDR3 DNA: TGTGCCAGCAGTCTAAGACGGATGAACACTGAAGCTTTCTTT
CDR3 protein: CASSLRRMNTEAFF

D gene: .
J gene: TRBJ2-7
clone size: .
V gene: TRBV19
CDR3 length: 14
CDR3 DNA: TGTGCCAGTAGTACGCCGGGACTTATCTACGAGCAGTACTTC
CDR3 protein: CASSTPGLIYEQYF

D gene: .
J gene: TRBJ1-1
clone size: many
V gene: TRBV6-1
CDR3 length: 13
CDR3 DNA: TGTGCCAGCAGGGACAGTCTTTACACTGAAGCTTTCTTT
CDR3 protein: CASRDSLYTEAFF

D gene: .
J gene: TRBJ1-2
clone size: .
V gene: TRBV19
CDR3 length: 15
CDR3 DNA: TGTGCCAGTAGTATAAAGAAAGGGACTTCAAATGGCGACACCTTC
CDR3 protein: CASSIKKGTSNGDTF

D gene: TRBD2
J gene: TRBJ2-7
clone size: many
V gene: TRBV7-9
CDR3 length: 16
CDR3 DNA: TGTGCCAGCAGCTTAGTAGTTACTAGCGGGACTTACGAGCAGTACTTC
CDR3 protein: CASSLVVTSGTYEQYF

D gene: .
J gene: TRBJ2-7
clone size: many
V gene: TRBV20-1
CDR3 length: 13
CDR3 DNA: TGCAGGGGCCTAGCGCGAAACTCCTACGAGCAGTACTTC
CDR3 protein: CRGLARNSYEQYF

D gene: .
J gene: TRBJ1-2
clone size: many
V gene: TRBV19
CDR3 length: 13
CDR3 DNA: TGTGCCAGTAGTATGTCACAGGACTATGGCTACACCTTC
CDR3 protein: CASSMSQDYGYTF

D gene: TRBD2
J gene: TRBJ2-1
clone size: few
V gene: TRBV5-1
CDR3 length: 16
CDR3 DNA: TGCGCCAGCAGCTTGGACAGCGGGAGCTCCTACAATGAGCAGTTCTTC
CDR3 protein: CASSLDSGSSYNEQFF

D gene: TRBD1
J gene: TRBJ1-2
clone size: many
V gene: TRBV28
CDR3 length: 12
CDR3 DNA: TGTGCCAGCGGCCGGGACAGATCTAACTTCTTCTTC
CDR3 protein: CASGRDRSNFFF

D gene: .
J gene: TRBJ1-2
clone size: .
V gene: TRBV12-3/TRBV12-4
CDR3 length: 14
CDR3 DNA: TGTGCCAGCAGTTTTTTGACGGACGACTATGGCTACACCTTC
CDR3 protein: CASSFLTDDYGYTF

D gene: .
J gene: TRBJ2-7
clone size: many
V gene: TRBV20-1
CDR3 length: 14
CDR3 DNA: TGCAGTGCTAGAGGAGAGCTAGTTAGCTACGAGCAGTACTTC
CDR3 protein: CSARGELVSYEQYF

D gene: TRBD2
J gene: TRBJ2-1
clone size: .
V gene: TRBV27
CDR3 length: 16
CDR3 DNA: TGTGCCAGCAGTTCCGAGACTAGCGGGAGGGACAATGAGCAGTTCTTC
CDR3 protein: CASSSETSGRDNEQFF

D gene: .
J gene: TRBJ1-1
clone size: many
V gene: TRBV7-2
CDR3 length: 13
CDR3 DNA: TGTGCCAGCAGCGCATTTATGAACACTGAAGCTTTCTTT
CDR3 protein: CASSAFMNTEAFF

D gene: TRBD2
J gene: TRBJ2-3
clone size: many
V gene: TRBV7-2
CDR3 length: 17
CDR3 DNA: TGTGCCAGCAGCCCTCGGGGTAGCGGGAGTTGGGCAGATACGCAGTATTTT
CDR3 protein: CASSPRGSGSWADTQYF

D gene: TRBD1
J gene: TRBJ2-1
clone size: many
V gene: TRBV6-1
CDR3 length: 17
CDR3 DNA: TGTGCCAGCAGTGAAGCTATCCCGGGACAGGGTTACAATGAGCAGTTCTTC
CDR3 protein: CASSEAIPGQGYNEQFF

D gene: .
J gene: TRBJ1-1
clone size: many
V gene: TRBV18
CDR3 length: 14
CDR3 DNA: TGTGCCAGCTCACCTCACCCCGAGTTGACTGAAGCTTTCTTT
CDR3 protein: CASSPHPELTEAFF

D gene: .
J gene: TRBJ2-1
clone size: many
V gene: TRBV7-2
CDR3 length: 14
CDR3 DNA: TGTGCCAGCACCACAGGTGGGACGACAAATGAGCAGTTCTTC
CDR3 protein: CASTTGGTTNEQFF

D gene: .
J gene: TRBJ1-1
clone size: .
V gene: TRBV5-1
CDR3 length: 13
CDR3 DNA: TGCGCCAGCATAAGAAAGGGGGACACTGAAGCTTTCTTT
CDR3 protein: CASIRKGDTEAFF

D gene: TRBD2
J gene: TRBJ2-1
clone size: many
V gene: TRBV27
CDR3 length: 14
CDR3 DNA: TGTGCCAGCAGAGATAGCGGGATCTACAATGAGCAGTTCTTC
CDR3 protein: CASRDSGIYNEQFF

D gene: TRBD2
J gene: TRBJ2-5
clone size: .
V gene: TRBV7-9
CDR3 length: 15
CDR3 DNA: TGTGCCAGCATCTCCAATCTAGCGGGATGGGAGACCCAGTACTTC
CDR3 protein: CASISNLAGWETQYF